Below, 27 T cell receptor beta chains from the same sample are listed, as sequenced in a study of a mutant IDH1 vaccine in newly diagnosed glioma. Time point of the sample: week 47, end of study. Each dose of the vaccine consisted of 300 ug of mutant IDH1 20-mer peptide, with topical imiquimod. The antigens for these receptors are not known. Sequencing was performed with immunoSEQ multiplex PCR; in TCRdb, only in-frame clones are kept and a portion is missing. The repertoire holds around 33,000 clones, with more than 75% as singletons. Source: PBMCs, taken from a glioma patient whose treatment included an IDH1 peptide vaccine. The source is a woman aged 25 to 39 with glioma.

The rearrangement uses TRBV7-8 and TRBJ1-3; D remains ambiguous. The CDR3 covers 15 residues. Looked up from germline, CDR1 is SGHVS and CDR2 is FQNEAQ. V dropped 1 base and J dropped 0 bases, with 7 bases sitting between them. The CDR3 DNA reads as TGTGCCAGCAGCTTAGGAACGAGCTCTGGAAACACCATATATTTT. Encoded protein: CASSLGTSSGNTIYF.

This rearrangement joins TRBV4-1 to TRBJ2-7; D unclear. The V end was cut by 1 base, the J end by 6 bases, with 7 bases between. The length of the CDR3 is 12 residues. Per germline, CDR1 MGHRA and CDR2 YSYEKL. CDR3 sequence: CASSQVRSEQYF. DNA for the CDR3: TGCGCCAGCAGCCAAGTGAGGAGCGAGCAGTACTTC.

The rearrangement joins TRBV7-3 to TRBJ2-2; 7 positions match TRBD1. Germline CDR1 SGHTA, CDR2 FQGTGA. Trimming cost V 3 bases and J 3 bases; bases outside gene matches: 4. The CDR3 totals 15 residues. CDR3 loop: CASSLDRSYTGELFF. CDR3 in DNA: TGTGCCAGCAGCTTGGACAGGTCCTACACCGGGGAGCTGTTTTTT.

The V and J genes are TRBV7-8 and TRBJ2-7; 7 positions agree with TRBD1. Germline V CDR1 and CDR2: SGHVS, FQNEAQ. With V trimmed by 1 base and J by 6 bases, 6 bases remained unmatched. The CDR3 has 14 amino acids. CDR3 nucleotide sequence: TGTGCCAGCAGCTTAGGGGACAGTTCCGCCGAGCAGTACTTC. Protein sequence: CASSLGDSSAEQYF.

The V gene is TRBV7-7, the J gene TRBJ2-5; no reliable D call. Germline values: CDR1 SSHAT, CDR2 FNYEAQ (reference sequence). The V end was cut by 1 base, the J end by 4 bases, with 13 bases between. This CDR3 has 15 amino acids. The CDR3 region has the DNA TGTGCCAGCAGCTTAGGGTCAGCTCGTTCAGAGACCCAGTACTTC. Its protein product is CASSLGSARSETQYF.

This chain links TRBV5-6 with TRBJ2-7; weak D call: TRBD1 (6 bases). The CDR3 extends over 16 amino acids. Deletions cut 0 bases from V and 7 bases from J, with 20 bases between. Germline V gives CDR1 SGHDT, CDR2 YYEEEE. The CDR3 bases are TGTGCCAGCAGCTTGGGGGTTTGGGACACCGGGTCGGAGCAGTACTTC. This gives the protein CASSLGVWDTGSEQYF.

The chain joins TRBV18 to TRBJ1-1; 7 bases line up with TRBD1. Germline V lookup: CDR1 KGHSH, CDR2 LQKENI. After removal of 4 bases from V and 1 base from J, the junction contained 9 bases not matched to a gene. The CDR3 runs to 16 residues. CDR3 nucleotide sequence: TGTGCCAGCTCACAAGACTCTCCAGGGGGGAACACTGAAGCTTTCTTT. Protein product: CASSQDSPGGNTEAFF.

The V call is TRBV25-1, the J call TRBJ1-2; tentatively, D is TRBD1 (6 bases). V was clipped by 8 bases and J by 8 bases, with 18 bases between them. CDR3 length: 13 residues. CDR1 MGHDK and CDR2 SYGVNS come from the germline V gene. The CDR3 sequence is CASEGGRGQGYTF. In DNA, the CDR3 is TGTGCCAGCGAGGGGGGCCGGGGGCAAGGCTACACCTTC.

This chain joins TRBV11-2 and TRBJ1-3; D might be TRBD1 (5 bases). V was shortened by 1 base and J by 4 bases, with 11 bases between the two germline ends. In germline, CDR1 is SGHAT, CDR2 FQNNGV. This CDR3 region has 15 residues. CDR3 DNA sequence: TGTGCCAGCAGCTTAGGGGGGGGAATCGGAAACACCATATATTTT. Encoded protein: CASSLGGGIGNTIYF.

The chain has TRBV7-8 and TRBJ2-7; D gene uncertain. Germline CDR1 SGHVS, CDR2 FQNEAQ. The CDR3 covers 14 residues. Trimming removed 8 bases at V and 0 bases at J, with 14 bases between. The CDR3 bases are TGTGCCAGCGGCCTTAAACCGGGCTCCTACGAGCAGTACTTC. Translating gives CASGLKPGSYEQYF.

The rearrangement joins TRBV27 to TRBJ1-5; D is uncertain. Germline values: CDR1 MNHEY, CDR2 SMNVEV (reference sequence). V gave up 5 bases and J gave up 6 bases, with 8 bases separating them. The CDR3 runs 12 residues. CDR3 coding DNA: TGTGCCAGCAGTCCCGGCACTCAGCCCCAGCATTTT. It encodes CASSPGTQPQHF.

This clone was seen once. The V call is TRBV7-2, the J call TRBJ1-1, with no clear D. Trimming shortened V by 1 base and J by 4 bases, and 4 bases separated the two germline ends. Germline CDR1 and CDR2: SGHTA and FQGNSA. The CDR3 sequence is 12 residues long. DNA of the CDR3: TGTGCCAGCAGCTTAGTTTCCACTGAAGCTTTCTTT. This translates into CASSLVSTEAFF.

The chain carries TRBV7-9 and TRBJ1-2; 11 bases are a match to TRBD1. Germline CDR1 reads SEHNR; CDR2 reads FQNEAQ (reference sequence). V lost 5 bases to trimming and J lost 4 bases; unmatched junction nucleotides: 3. CDR3 length: 14 residues. The CDR3 DNA reads as TGTGCCAGCAGCCTGGGACAGGGGGGCTATGGCTACACCTTC. This codes for CASSLGQGGYGYTF.

The V call is TRBV15, the J call TRBJ1-5; D remains unclear. Looked up from germline, CDR1 is LNHNV and CDR2 is YYDKDF (reference sequence). The CDR3 consists of 14 residues. The V gene lost 5 bases and the J gene lost 1 base, with 9 bases spanning the gap. Written as DNA, the CDR3 is TGTGCCACCAGCGGACTAACCAGCAATCAGCCCCAGCATTTT. It specifies CATSGLTSNQPQHF.

The chain joins TRBV19 to TRBJ1-2; tentative D call: TRBD1 (6 bases). In germline, CDR1 is LNHDA, CDR2 SQIVND (reference sequence). The V end was cut by 9 bases, the J end by 8 bases, with 16 bases between. The CDR3 is made up of 12 amino acids. The chain's CDR3 is CASTNTGNGYTF. The CDR3 DNA reads as TGTGCCAGCACCAACACAGGGAACGGCTACACCTTC.

This sequence joins TRBV6-1 and TRBJ1-1, with no clear D. Per the germline V gene, CDR1 is MNHNS and CDR2 is SASEGT. Trimming pared 11 bases from V and 2 bases from J, leaving 15 bases between. CDR3 size: 13 residues. CDR3 loop: CAGRGPSNTEAFF. CDR3 nucleotide sequence: TGTGCCGGCCGCGGACCTTCCAACACTGAAGCTTTCTTT.

The CDR3 bases are TGTGCTAGTGGTTTGGTAGTGGGAAATTCACCCCTCCACTTT. Protein product: CASGLVVGNSPLHF. The chain recombines TRBV12-5 with TRBJ1-6; D not certain. Germline CDR1 and CDR2: LGHNT and FRNRAP. This CDR3 spans 14 amino acids. Between the trimmed V and J ends, which lost 0 bases and 7 bases, there was a span of 7 bases.

This clone was recorded once. The chain has TRBV4-1 and TRBJ2-2, with 14 bases matching TRBD2. The CDR3 is made up of 16 amino acids. Germline CDR1 reads MGHRA; CDR2 reads YSYEKL. V lost 3 bases and J lost 6; bases outside the gene matches: 3. The DNA of the CDR3 is TGCGCCAGCAGCCACGGGACTAGCGGGGGATCCGGGGAGCTGTTTTTT. Translating it yields CASSHGTSGGSGELFF.

This clone was observed a single time. Different DNA sequences within this sample yield the same CDR3. The chain employs TRBV5-1 and TRBJ2-7; TRBD1 might be the D (5 bases). The CDR3 loop spans 13 amino acids. V was shortened by 0 bases and J by 4 bases, with 8 bases between the two germline ends. Per the germline V gene, CDR1 is SGHRS and CDR2 is YFSETQ. The DNA for the CDR3 is TGCGCCAGCAGCTTGGGGGGCCCATACGAGCAGTACTTC. It yields the protein CASSLGGPYEQYF.

The chain employs TRBV7-9 and TRBJ1-2; weak D call: TRBD1 (5 bases). The V gene lost 1 base and the J gene lost 8 bases, with 14 bases spanning the gap. CDR3 length: 14 residues. The germline V gene encodes CDR1 SEHNR and CDR2 FQNEAQ (reference sequence). This chain's CDR3 is CASSLDTGQRGYTF. The DNA for the CDR3 is TGTGCCAGCAGCTTAGACACAGGCCAGAGGGGCTACACCTTC.

This clone showed up just once. The chain links TRBV7-8 to TRBJ1-4; D might be TRBD1 (6 bases). The CDR3 runs to 14 residues. CDR1 and CDR2 from the germline V gene are SGHVS and FQNEAQ. V was cut by 5 bases and J by 8 bases, with 15 bases left in between. CDR3 sequence: CASSPGSQGEKLFF. The CDR3 DNA follows: TGTGCCAGCAGCCCCGGTAGTCAGGGGGAAAAACTGTTTTTT. Drawing the rest from reference TRBV7-8 and TRBJ1-4, the complete variable domain is GAGVSQSPRYKVAKRGQDVALRCDPISGHVSLFWYQQALGQGPEFLTYFQNEAQLDKSGLPSDRFFAERPEGSVSTLKIQRTQQEDSAVYLCASSPGSQGEKLFFGSGTQLSVL.

The rearrangement joins TRBV9 to TRBJ2-7; TRBD2 is a possible D gene (5 bases). This CDR3 spans 15 amino acids. Germline lookup yields CDR1 SGDLS and CDR2 YYNGEE. V lost 0 bases to trimming and J lost 0 bases, with 10 bases between them. The CDR3 sequence: CASSVGEAASYEQYF. The CDR3 nucleotides are TGTGCCAGCAGCGTAGGAGAAGCGGCCTCCTACGAGCAGTACTTC.

The chain joins TRBV5-1 to TRBJ1-4; D might be TRBD1 (6 bases). CDR1 SGHRS and CDR2 YFSETQ come from the germline V gene. CDR3 length equals 13 residues. The germline V and J ends were trimmed by 6 bases and 5 bases, with 11 bases remaining between them. The CDR3 loop reads CASKQGPNEKLFF. CDR3 nucleotide sequence: TGCGCCAGCAAACAGGGCCCAAATGAAAAACTGTTTTTT.

This rearrangement joins TRBV10-1 to TRBJ2-5; D may be TRBD2 (6 bases). V dropped 6 bases and J dropped 5 bases, with 13 bases sitting between them. Germline values: CDR1 WNHNN, CDR2 SYGVQD (reference sequence). This CDR3 contains 13 residues. In DNA form, the CDR3 reads TGCGCCAGCAGCGGGGGAAGGGGTGAGACCCAGTACTTC. Its translation: CASSGGRGETQYF.

Comment on this clone: The junction and the germline gene differ at one end; a read error may be behind it. The V and J genes are TRBV6-1 and TRBJ1-4; weak D call: TRBD1 (6 bases). Looked up from germline, CDR1 is MNHNS and CDR2 is SASEGT. The CDR3 covers 14 residues. This CDR3 is CASSEGGWGEKLFF. For the CDR3, the DNA is TGTGCCAGCAGCGAAGGGGGGTGGGGTGAAAAACTGTTTTTT.

The rearrangement uses TRBV4-3 and TRBJ2-7; 7 bases line up with TRBD2. J lost 4 bases, V lost 4 bases, and 7 bases had no gene match. This CDR3 comprises 14 residues. Germline-derived CDR1 and CDR2 are LGHNA and YSLEER. The CDR3 reads CASSRGRGMYEQYF. CDR3 in DNA: TGCGCCAGCAGCCGTGGGCGGGGGATGTACGAGCAGTACTTC.

The CDR3 loop is CASSQGQGSSPLHF. The CDR3 DNA is TGTGCCAGCTCACAAGGACAGGGATCCTCACCCCTCCACTTT. The J gene is TRBJ1-6, the V gene TRBV18, with 8 bases lining up with TRBD1. Losses at the gene ends were 4 bases for V and 10 bases for J; bases not matched to a gene: 6. Germline CDR1 reads KGHSH; CDR2 reads LQKENI. The CDR3 spans 14 residues.